The T cell receptor (beta chain) under discussion was sequenced for a study of blood T cell repertoires in COVID-19 (dated by TCRdb to 2019 to 2021). Study-wide context: Collaborator samples came from the United States, Italy and Spain and covered acute and convalescent phases of COVID-19. The dataset comprised deeply sampled blood TCRbeta repertoires from subjects exposed to, actively infected with, or recovered from COVID-19. The repertoires were made available in a free public database intended to serve as a resource for research on the immune response to SARS-CoV-2. Samples came from the ongoing ImmuneRACE study (first 160 participants) plus 1,254 subjects from 6 global collaborators. Where HLA class I and class II types were available, the types were taken from metadata supplied by the sample provider, not from assay-based typing. The sample metadata nearly always contained a de-identified subject ID, COVID-19 status, age in years and sex. The material from the prospective study consisted of cDNA or gDNA derived from T cells, B-cell-depleted T cells, or PBMCs. Findings and caveats that apply to the study as a whole: How much clinical and demographic metadata was included differed by source and by participant, and the metadata was provided uncurated.

The CDR3 contains 13 residues, cysteine and phenylalanine counted. This entry keeps only the CDR3 DNA: 39 bases, framed from base 1. The germline ends are 17 bases apart after V is trimmed by 7 bases and J by 8 bases. Based on the germline V gene, the CDR1 and CDR2 sequences are SNHLY and FYNNEI. TCRbeta CDR3 regions were amplified from genomic DNA by means of the immunoSEQ Assay, a bias-controlled multiplex PCR. The authors processed their data as follows. Within the assay, amplification of reference gene primers was used to estimate how many nucleated cells each sample contained. To quantify the absolute abundance of each unique TCRbeta CDR3 rearrangement, sequence reads were collapsed and filtered. For each sample, productive Simpson clonality was calculated by taking the square root of Simpson's diversity index across productive rearrangements. TCRdb carries this immuneACCESS record with in-frame sequences only. Its versions omit some clonotypes, under half of them owing to an unresolved V gene in the studies checked, with the rest unexplained. D and trimming come from the DNA, and the V and J calls and clone size come from that table. Here the sample has 200,000 to 250,000 clones; approximately 80% occur a single time. The ten largest account for 6% to 9.5% of the sample.

In regard to this clone: No cognate antigen has been identified for it. Base qualities are not at hand, and no much larger clone is one base apart.

The collaborating institutions used their own protocols to collect whole blood in K2EDTA tubes. For TCRbeta analysis, collaborator samples were shipped as frozen whole blood, as isolated PBMCs, or as DNA extracted from either sample type. The rearrangement joined TRBV2 to TRBJ2-5, and the D gene may be TRBD1, 5 bases matching. Sequenced sample: peripheral blood. The receptor was derived from a woman aged 45-65 years with acute or convalescent COVID-19. The CDR3 region reads CASMGLGAGTQYF. The sequenced DNA is TGTGCCAGCATGGGGCTTGGAGCCGGTACCCAGTACTTC.